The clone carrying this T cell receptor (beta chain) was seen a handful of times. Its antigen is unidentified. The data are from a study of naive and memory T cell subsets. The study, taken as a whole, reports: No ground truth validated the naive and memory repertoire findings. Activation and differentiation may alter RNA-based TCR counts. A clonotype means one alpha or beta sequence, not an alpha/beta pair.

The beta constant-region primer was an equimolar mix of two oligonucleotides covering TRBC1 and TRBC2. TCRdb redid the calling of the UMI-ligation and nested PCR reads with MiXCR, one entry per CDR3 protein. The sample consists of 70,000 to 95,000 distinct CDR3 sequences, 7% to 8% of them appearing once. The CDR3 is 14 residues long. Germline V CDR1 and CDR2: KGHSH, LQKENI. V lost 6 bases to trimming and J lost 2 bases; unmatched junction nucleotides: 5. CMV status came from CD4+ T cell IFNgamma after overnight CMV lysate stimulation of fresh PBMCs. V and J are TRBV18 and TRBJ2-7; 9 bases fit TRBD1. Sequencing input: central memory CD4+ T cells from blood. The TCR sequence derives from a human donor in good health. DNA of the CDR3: TGTGCCAGCTCTGGCGGGACAGGGACCTACGAGCAGTACTTC. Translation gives CASSGGTGTYEQYF.